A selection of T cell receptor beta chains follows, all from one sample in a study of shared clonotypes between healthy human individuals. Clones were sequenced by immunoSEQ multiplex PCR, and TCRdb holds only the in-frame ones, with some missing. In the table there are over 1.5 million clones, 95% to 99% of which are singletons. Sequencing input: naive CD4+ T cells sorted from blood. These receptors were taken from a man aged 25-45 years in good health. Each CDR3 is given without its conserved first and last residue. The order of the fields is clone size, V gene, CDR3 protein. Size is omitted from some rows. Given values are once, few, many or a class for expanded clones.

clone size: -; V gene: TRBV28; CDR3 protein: ASSSRRHYTGELF
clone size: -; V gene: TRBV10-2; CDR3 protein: ASSEGGTLTDTQY
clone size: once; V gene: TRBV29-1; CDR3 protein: SVEPTIGETQY
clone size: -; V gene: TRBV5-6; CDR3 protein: ASSSLQGLSLAEQY
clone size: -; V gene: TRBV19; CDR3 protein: ASRSVSGNTIY
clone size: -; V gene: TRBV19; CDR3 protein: ASSMGGAARETQY
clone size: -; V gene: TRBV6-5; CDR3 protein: ASSLQGNEQF
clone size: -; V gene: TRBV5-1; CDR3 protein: ASSSSGVEDTQY
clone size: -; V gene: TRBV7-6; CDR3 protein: ASSSTKRQGGNTGELF
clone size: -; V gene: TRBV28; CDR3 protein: ASRGSLIYEQY
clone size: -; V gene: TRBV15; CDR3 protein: ATSRGQVANEQF
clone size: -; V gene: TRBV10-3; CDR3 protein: AISEGRATNEKLF
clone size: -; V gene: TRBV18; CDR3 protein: ASSPGAGLEPQH
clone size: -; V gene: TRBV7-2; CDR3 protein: ASSLPGLAKTQY
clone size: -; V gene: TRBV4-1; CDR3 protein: ASSQGPDTPRD
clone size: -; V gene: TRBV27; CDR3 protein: ASSLRGIGLAAYNEQF
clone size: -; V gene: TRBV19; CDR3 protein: ASSITSGAEYEQY
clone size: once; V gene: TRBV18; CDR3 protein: ASSPMTRSSTDTQY
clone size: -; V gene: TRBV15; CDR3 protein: ATREEGRYEQY
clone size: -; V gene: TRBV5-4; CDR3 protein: ASSSRITSGSTEQF
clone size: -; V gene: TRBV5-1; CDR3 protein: ASSDQSGRAKREQY
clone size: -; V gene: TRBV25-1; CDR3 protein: ASRGVGGNEQF
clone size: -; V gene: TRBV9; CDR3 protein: ASSAGVSGTYEQY
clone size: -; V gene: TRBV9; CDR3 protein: ASSVGWGISYEQY
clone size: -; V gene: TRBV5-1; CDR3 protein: ASSLGGYNQPQH
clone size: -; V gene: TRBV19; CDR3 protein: ASSMQGGYEQF
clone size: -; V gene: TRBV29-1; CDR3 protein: SVTGPKGLQETQY
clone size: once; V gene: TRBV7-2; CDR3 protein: ASSLAYQETQY
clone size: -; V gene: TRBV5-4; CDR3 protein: ASSTGQGNEQF
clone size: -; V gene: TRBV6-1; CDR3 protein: AIGESFYNEQF
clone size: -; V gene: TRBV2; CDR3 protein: SGFTAF
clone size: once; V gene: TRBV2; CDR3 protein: ASREQGAMNYEQY
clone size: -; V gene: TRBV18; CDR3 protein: ASSTREANTGELF
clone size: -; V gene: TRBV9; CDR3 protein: ASSVGTNTDTQY
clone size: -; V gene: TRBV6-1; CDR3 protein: ASSERGGYGYT
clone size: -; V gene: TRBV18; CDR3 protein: ASSSGQGQDEQY
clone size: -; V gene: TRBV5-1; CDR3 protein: ASRPSGSYEQY
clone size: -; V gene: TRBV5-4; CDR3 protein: ASSLGAGDSGNTIY
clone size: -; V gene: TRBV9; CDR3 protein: ASSVTGGATDTQY
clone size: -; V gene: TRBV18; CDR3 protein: ASSPGVQPQH
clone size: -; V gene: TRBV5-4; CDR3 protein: ASSLSQGTDTQY
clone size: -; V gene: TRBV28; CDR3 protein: ASSRASAYEQY
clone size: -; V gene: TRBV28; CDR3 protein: ASSSGTPWAGELF
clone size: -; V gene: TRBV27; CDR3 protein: ASSLSGGSRDEQY
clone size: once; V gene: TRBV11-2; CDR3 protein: ASSRLRKNTEAF
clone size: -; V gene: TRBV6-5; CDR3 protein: ASRRITPNYGYT
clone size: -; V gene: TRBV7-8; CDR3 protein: ASSGTGLNTGELF
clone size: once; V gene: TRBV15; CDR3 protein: ATSSSPGRGDTYNEQF
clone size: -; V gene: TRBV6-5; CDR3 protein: ASSYQGARVEKLF
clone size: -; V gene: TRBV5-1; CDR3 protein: ASSPRTSDLVNEQF
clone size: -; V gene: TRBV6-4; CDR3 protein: APQGVGGADTQY
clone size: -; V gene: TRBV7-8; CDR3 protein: ASSLRDRTDTQY
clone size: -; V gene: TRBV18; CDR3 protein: ASSLDRGNEQF